Below, 14 T cell receptor beta chains from the same sample are listed, as sequenced in a study of T cells in Graves' hyperthyroidism and ophthalmopathy. Researchers took RNA transcripts and amplified the TCR beta CDR3 regions from them. Using the HTBI primer set, a first-round RT-PCR was run on the TCR CDR3. One entry per CDR3 protein results from TCRdb running MiXCR on the multiplex PCR reads. The data contain approximately 480,000 distinct CDR3 sequences, roughly 20% of them seen just once; the ten biggest clones take up more than 25%. What was sequenced was blood. Source of these receptors: a man between 18 and 29 years old with Graves' hyperthyroidism.

The V gene is TRBV29-1, the J gene TRBJ1-5; no reliable D call. With 4 bases removed from V and 0 bases from J, the gap between germline ends came to 4 bases. Germline lookup yields CDR1 SQVTM and CDR2 ANQGSEA. The CDR3 sequence is 12 residues long. CDR3 coding DNA: TGCAGCGTTGCCGTTAGCAATCAGCCCCAGCATTTT. It translates to CSVAVSNQPQHF.

This clonotype came up many times. CDR3 in amino acids: CSARSSGELFF. CDR3 nucleotide sequence: TGCAGTGCAAGGTCATCCGGGGAGCTGTTTTTT. This rearrangement joins TRBV20-1 to TRBJ2-2, with unresolved D. The CDR3 is made up of 11 amino acids. Between the trimmed V and J ends, which lost 6 bases and 6 bases, there was a span of 8 bases. CDR1 and CDR2 from the germline V gene are DFQATT and SNEGSKA (reference sequence).

Ten or more counts support this clonotype. The rearrangement uses TRBV18 and TRBJ2-7; D unclear. The germline gives CDR1 KGHSH, CDR2 LQKENI. CDR3 length equals 11 residues. Trimming left V 3 bases short and J 5 bases short, with 5 bases between. CDR3 DNA sequence: TGTGCCAGCTCACCGAAAGACGAGCAGTACTTC. Translated, it gives CASSPKDEQYF.

The sample holds a few counts of this clonotype. V and J are TRBV20-1 and TRBJ2-7; D gene unclear. This CDR3 region has 14 residues. CDR1 DFQATT and CDR2 SNEGSKA come from the germline V gene (reference sequence). The V gene lost 2 bases and the J gene lost 0 bases, with 11 bases spanning the gap. The CDR3 nucleotides read TGCAGTGCTAGATTAGGTGGGGACTCCTACGAGCAGTACTTC. This translates into CSARLGGDSYEQYF.

This clonotype was observed many times. The rearrangement uses TRBV7-8 and TRBJ2-5; 7 bases align to TRBD1. The CDR3 sequence is 15 residues long. Germline V gene lookup returns CDR1 SGHVS and CDR2 FQNEAQ. With 5 bases clipped from V and 5 bases from J, the junction kept 11 bases outside the gene matches. The CDR3 protein is CASSPRRVRGETQYF. The CDR3 DNA follows: TGTGCCAGCAGCCCCCGTAGGGTCAGGGGGGAGACCCAGTACTTC.

This clonotype has only one observation. V gene TRBV20-1 combines with J gene TRBJ2-7, with 7 bases lining up with TRBD2. V dropped 1 base and J dropped 2; count of bases not matched to a gene: 5. This CDR3 comprises 14 residues. CDR1 and CDR2 (germline): DFQATT, SNEGSKA (reference sequence). CDR3 DNA: TGCAGTGCTAGAGTAGGGGAGGGAACCTACGAGCAGTACTTC. Amino acid sequence: CSARVGEGTYEQYF.

This clonotype came up once. The J gene is TRBJ2-7, the V gene TRBV7-2; 7 nucleotides agree with TRBD2. CDR3 length equals 13 residues. J was trimmed by 5 bases and V by 4 bases; bases with no gene match: 5. Per the germline V gene, CDR1 is SGHTA and CDR2 is FQGNSA. CDR3 nucleotide sequence: TGTGCCAGCAGCTCCGGGGGGTGGGACGAGCAGTACTTC. Translation gives CASSSGGWDEQYF.

This clonotype was counted a few times. The chain couples TRBV30 to TRBJ2-5, with D possibly TRBD2 on 5 matching bases. The CDR3 extends over 12 amino acids. Germline CDR1 GTSNPN, CDR2 SVGIG (reference sequence). Between the trimmed V and J ends, which lost 5 bases and 7 bases, there was a span of 14 bases. As DNA, the CDR3 is TGTGCCTGGGACGGACCACGGGGGACCCAGTACTTC. This codes for CAWDGPRGTQYF. The whole variable domain, remainder taken from reference TRBV30 and TRBJ2-5, is SQTIHQWPATLVQPVGSPLSLECTVEGTSNPNLYWYRQAAGRGLQLLFYSVGIGQISSEVPQNLSASRPQDRQFILSSKKLLLSDSGFYLCAWDGPRGTQYFGPGTRLLVL.

This clonotype showed up many times. The chain carries TRBV12-3 or TRBV12-4 and TRBJ2-6; D is unresolved. This CDR3 comprises 15 residues. Deletions cut 8 bases from V and 1 base from J, with 12 bases between. CDR3 nucleotides: TGTGCCAGCTCCCCTGGGGATTCTGGGGCCAACGTCCTGACTTTC. Translation: CASSPGDSGANVLTF.

This clonotype was seen ten or more times. The chain has TRBV27 and TRBJ1-6; D may be TRBD1 (5 bases). Germline lookup yields CDR1 MNHEY and CDR2 SMNVEV (reference sequence). Trimming shortened V by 5 bases and J by 7 bases, and 18 bases separated the two germline ends. This CDR3 region has 16 residues. CDR3 DNA sequence: TGTGCCAGCAGTACCGCCCGAGGGGTAGGGAATTCACCCCTCCACTTT. Translated, it gives CASSTARGVGNSPLHF.

This CDR3 reads CASSLALTDTQYF. The DNA of the CDR3 is TGTGCCAGCAGCTTAGCCCTCACAGATACGCAGTATTTT. The V call is TRBV7-6, the J call TRBJ2-3; D gene uncertain. With 0 bases removed from V and 2 bases from J, the gap between germline ends came to 3 bases. Looked up from germline, CDR1 is SGHVS and CDR2 is FNYEAQ. This CDR3 comprises 13 residues.

The rearrangement uses TRBV5-1 and TRBJ2-2, with D perhaps matching TRBD1 (6 bases). V was pared by 4 bases and J by 1 base, with 11 bases between. The CDR3 has 15 amino acids. Per the germline V gene, CDR1 is SGHRS and CDR2 is YFSETQ. The chain's CDR3 is CASSPVTGNTGELFF. The CDR3 DNA sequence: TGCGCCAGCAGCCCTGTGACAGGGAACACCGGGGAGCTGTTTTTT.

This chain connects TRBV2 to TRBJ1-2, with D perhaps TRBD1 (6 bases). The germline CDR1 and CDR2 sequences are SNHLY and FYNNEI. There are 13 residues in the CDR3. V shed 2 bases and J shed 6 bases, with 10 bases lying between them. The chain's CDR3 is CASSEIQGDGYTF. CDR3 sequence (DNA): TGTGCCAGCAGTGAAATACAGGGCGATGGCTACACCTTC.

This clonotype has at least ten counts. The chain carries TRBV2 and TRBJ2-5; D is ambiguous. There are 13 residues in the CDR3. CDR1 SNHLY and CDR2 FYNNEI come from the germline V gene. V was cut by 6 bases and J by 3 bases, with 11 bases left in between. CDR3 in DNA: TGTGCCAGCAGGGCCGGGTCCAAAGAGACCCAGTACTTC. Amino acid sequence: CASRAGSKETQYF.